Listed below are T cell receptor beta chains from one sample, sequenced in a study of blood T cell repertoires in COVID-19. The protocol was immunoSEQ multiplex PCR, while the TCRdb copy is restricted to in-frame clones and leaves out a portion. Altogether about 380,000 clones are present, around 90% being singletons, with the ten largest covering more than 0.95%. The sample consisted of PBMCs or T cells enriched from blood (not recorded which). All receptors come from a woman aged 18-29 years who had recovered from COVID-19. Each CDR3 is given with its conserved first and last residue. A D gene is named only where the DNA matches it firmly. The listing skips clone size in some rows; elsewhere it reads once, few, many or a size class.

size | J | V | D | CDR3 | DNA
. | TRBJ1-2 | TRBV4-1 | TRBD1 | CASSHRGGAGGYTF | TGCGCCAGCAGCCATCGAGGGGGCGCCGGTGGCTACACCTTC
. | TRBJ1-5 | TRBV27 | TRBD1 | CASRGTGYNQPQHF | TGTGCCAGCAGGGGGACAGGGTACAATCAGCCCCAGCATTTT
. | TRBJ2-7 | TRBV18 | . | CASSRDLSSYEQYF | TGTGCCAGCTCCCGGGACTTAAGCTCCTACGAGCAGTACTTC
. | TRBJ2-2 | TRBV9 | TRBD2 | CASSPSGDSTGELFF | TGTGCCAGCAGCCCGAGCGGGGATAGCACCGGGGAGCTGTTTTTT
. | TRBJ1-2 | TRBV7-2 | . | CASLTGYGYTF | TGTGCCAGCCTAACGGGCTATGGCTACACCTTC
. | TRBJ1-2 | TRBV2 | TRBD1 | CASTRTGGYTF | TGTGCCAGCACCCGGACAGGTGGCTACACCTTC
. | TRBJ2-7 | TRBV9 | TRBD2 | CASSVGGGEAYEQYF | TGTGCCAGCAGCGTAGGCGGGGGGGAAGCCTACGAGCAGTACTTC
. | TRBJ1-6 | TRBV27 | . | CASSHRVDNSPLHF | TGTGCCAGCAGCCACAGGGTGGATAATTCACCCCTCCACTTT
. | TRBJ2-1 | TRBV6-6 | . | CASSPGDNEQFF | TGTGCCAGCAGCCCCGGAGACAATGAGCAGTTCTTC
. | TRBJ1-6 | TRBV6-2/TRBV6-3 | TRBD1 | CASSYRAGQNSPLHF | TGTGCCAGCAGTTATCGGGCGGGACAGAATTCACCCCTCCACTTT
. | TRBJ2-1 | TRBV7-2 | TRBD2 | CASSKGPGGSYNEQFF | TGTGCCAGCAGCAAAGGTCCGGGGGGCTCCTACAATGAGCAGTTCTTC
once | TRBJ1-1 | TRBV18 | TRBD1 | CASSPLPTGGGTEAFF | TGTGCCAGCTCACCACTACCGACAGGGGGTGGGACTGAAGCTTTCTTT
. | TRBJ1-5 | TRBV6-4 | . | CASSSQGGNQPQHF | TGTGCCAGCAGTAGCCAGGGAGGGAATCAGCCCCAGCATTTT
. | TRBJ2-1 | TRBV19 | . | CASSISPTGVNEQFF | TGTGCCAGTAGTATAAGCCCCACAGGAGTGAATGAGCAGTTCTTC
few | TRBJ1-1 | TRBV18 | . | CASSPGGKGTEAFF | TGTGCCAGCTCACCAGGGGGCAAGGGCACTGAAGCTTTCTTT
. | TRBJ1-1 | TRBV2 | TRBD1 | CASSAWTGTNTEAFF | TGTGCCAGCAGCGCCTGGACAGGGACGAACACTGAAGCTTTCTTT
. | TRBJ1-1 | TRBV2 | TRBD1 | CASSTTGAGTEAFF | TGTGCCAGCAGTACTACAGGGGCAGGTACTGAAGCTTTCTTT
. | TRBJ2-1 | TRBV27 | TRBD1 | CASSLSFGTGVDEQFF | TGTGCCAGCAGTTTATCCTTCGGGACAGGGGTGGATGAGCAGTTCTTC
. | TRBJ1-2 | TRBV7-9 | TRBD1 | CASSSRTGVNYGYTF | TGTGCCAGCAGCTCTCGGACAGGCGTTAACTATGGCTACACCTTC
. | TRBJ1-5 | TRBV19 | . | CASTHLQGNQPQHF | TGTGCCAGTACCCACCTCCAGGGGAATCAGCCCCAGCATTTT
. | TRBJ2-7 | TRBV4-3 | . | CASSAKEESSYEQYF | TGCGCCAGCAGCGCAAAGGAGGAATCATCCTACGAGCAGTACTTC
. | TRBJ1-5 | TRBV19 | TRBD1 | CASSMGRGSSNQPQHF | TGTGCCAGTAGTATGGGCAGGGGGAGTAGCAATCAGCCCCAGCATTTT
. | TRBJ2-5 | TRBV2 | . | CASSLSAETQYF | TGTGCCAGCAGTCTTTCCGCGGAGACCCAGTACTTC
. | TRBJ1-3 | TRBV27 | . | CASSLGGSGNTIYF | TGTGCCAGCAGTCTCGGGGGATCTGGAAACACCATATATTTT